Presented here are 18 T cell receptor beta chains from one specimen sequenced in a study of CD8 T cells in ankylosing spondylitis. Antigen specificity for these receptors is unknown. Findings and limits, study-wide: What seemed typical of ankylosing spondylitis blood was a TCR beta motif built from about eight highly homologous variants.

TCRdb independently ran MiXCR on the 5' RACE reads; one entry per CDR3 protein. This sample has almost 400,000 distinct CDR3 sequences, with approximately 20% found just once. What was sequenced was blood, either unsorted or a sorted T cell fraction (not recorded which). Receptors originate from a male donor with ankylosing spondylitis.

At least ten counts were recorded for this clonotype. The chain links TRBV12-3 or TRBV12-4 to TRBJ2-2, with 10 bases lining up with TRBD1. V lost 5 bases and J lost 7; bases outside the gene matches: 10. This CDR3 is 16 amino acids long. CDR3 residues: CASSKLTGGADGELFF. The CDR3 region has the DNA TGTGCCAGCAGTAAACTGACAGGGGGCGCGGACGGGGAGCTGTTTTTT.

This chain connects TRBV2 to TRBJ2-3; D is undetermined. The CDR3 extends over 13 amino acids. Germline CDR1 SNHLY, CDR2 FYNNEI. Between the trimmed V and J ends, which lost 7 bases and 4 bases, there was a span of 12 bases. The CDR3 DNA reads TGTGCCAGCACTTTCCAGTTCCCAGATACGCAGTATTTT. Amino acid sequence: CASTFQFPDTQYF.

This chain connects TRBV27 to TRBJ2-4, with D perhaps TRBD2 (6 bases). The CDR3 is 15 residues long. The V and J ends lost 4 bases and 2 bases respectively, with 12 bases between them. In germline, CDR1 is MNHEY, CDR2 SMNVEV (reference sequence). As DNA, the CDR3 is TGTGCCAGCAGTTACCTCGGGGGTTCCAAAAACATTCAGTACTTC. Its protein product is CASSYLGGSKNIQYF.

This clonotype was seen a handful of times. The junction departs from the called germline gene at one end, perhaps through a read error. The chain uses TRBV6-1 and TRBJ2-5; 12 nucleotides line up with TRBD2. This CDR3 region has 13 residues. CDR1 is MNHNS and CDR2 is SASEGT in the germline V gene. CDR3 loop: CASSLASGRALGF. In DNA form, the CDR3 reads TGTGCCAGCAGTCTAGCTAGCGGGAGGGCCTTGGGCTTC.

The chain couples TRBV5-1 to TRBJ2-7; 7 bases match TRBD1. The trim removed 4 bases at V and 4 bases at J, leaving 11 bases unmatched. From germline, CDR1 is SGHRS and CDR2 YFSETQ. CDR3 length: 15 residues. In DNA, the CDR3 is TGCGCCAGCAGCGTCCAGGGGGACAGCTTATACGAGCAGTACTTC. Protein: CASSVQGDSLYEQYF.

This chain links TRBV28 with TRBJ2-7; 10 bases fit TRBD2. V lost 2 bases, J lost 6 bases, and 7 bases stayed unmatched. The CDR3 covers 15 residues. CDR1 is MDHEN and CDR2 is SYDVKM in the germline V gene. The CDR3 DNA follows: TGTGCCAGCAGTTTACCTAGCGGGAGACGGTCCGAGCAGTACTTC. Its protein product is CASSLPSGRRSEQYF.

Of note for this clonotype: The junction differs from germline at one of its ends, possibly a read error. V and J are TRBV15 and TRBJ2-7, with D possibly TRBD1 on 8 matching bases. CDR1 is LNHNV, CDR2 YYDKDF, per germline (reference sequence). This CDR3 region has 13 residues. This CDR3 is CATSRGATGGVFF. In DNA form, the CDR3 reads TGTGCCACCAGCAGGGGGGCTACAGGGGGGGTCTTCTTC.

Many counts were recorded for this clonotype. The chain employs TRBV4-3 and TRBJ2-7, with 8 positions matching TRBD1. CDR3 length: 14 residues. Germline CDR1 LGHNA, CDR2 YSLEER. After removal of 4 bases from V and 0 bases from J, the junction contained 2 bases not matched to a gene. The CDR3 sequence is CASSRDRNSYEQYF. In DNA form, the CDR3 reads TGCGCCAGCAGCCGGGACAGGAACTCCTACGAGCAGTACTTC.

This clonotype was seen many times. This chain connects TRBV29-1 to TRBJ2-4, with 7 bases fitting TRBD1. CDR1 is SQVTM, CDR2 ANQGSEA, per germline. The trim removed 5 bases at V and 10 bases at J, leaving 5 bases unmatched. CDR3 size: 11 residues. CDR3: CSVRDSPIQYF. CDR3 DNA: TGCAGCGTTCGGGACAGCCCGATTCAGTACTTC.

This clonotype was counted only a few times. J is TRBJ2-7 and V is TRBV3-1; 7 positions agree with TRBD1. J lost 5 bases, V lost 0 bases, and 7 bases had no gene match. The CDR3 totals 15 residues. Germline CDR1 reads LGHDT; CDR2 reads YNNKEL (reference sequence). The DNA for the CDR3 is TGTGCCAGCAGCCAAGATAGGAGACAGGGCCACGAGCAGTACTTC. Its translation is CASSQDRRQGHEQYF.

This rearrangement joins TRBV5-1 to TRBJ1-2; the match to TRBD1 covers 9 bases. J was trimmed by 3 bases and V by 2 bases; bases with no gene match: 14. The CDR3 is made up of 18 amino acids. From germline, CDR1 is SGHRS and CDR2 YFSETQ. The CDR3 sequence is CASSFGSGTGTLDYGYTF. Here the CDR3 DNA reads TGCGCCAGCAGCTTTGGATCCGGGACAGGGACCCTTGACTATGGCTACACCTTC.

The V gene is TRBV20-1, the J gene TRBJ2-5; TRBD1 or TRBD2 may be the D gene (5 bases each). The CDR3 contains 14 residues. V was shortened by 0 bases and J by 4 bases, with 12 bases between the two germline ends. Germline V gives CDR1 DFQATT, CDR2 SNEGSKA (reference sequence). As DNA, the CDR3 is TGCAGTGCTAGAGACCCGTTGGGGGTAGAGACCCAGTACTTC. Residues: CSARDPLGVETQYF.

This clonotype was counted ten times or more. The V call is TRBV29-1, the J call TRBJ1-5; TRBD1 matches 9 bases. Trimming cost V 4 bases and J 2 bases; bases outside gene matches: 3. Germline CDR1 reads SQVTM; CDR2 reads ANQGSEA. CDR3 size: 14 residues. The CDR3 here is CSVGTGVRNQPQHF. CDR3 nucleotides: TGCAGCGTTGGGACAGGGGTTCGCAATCAGCCCCAGCATTTT.

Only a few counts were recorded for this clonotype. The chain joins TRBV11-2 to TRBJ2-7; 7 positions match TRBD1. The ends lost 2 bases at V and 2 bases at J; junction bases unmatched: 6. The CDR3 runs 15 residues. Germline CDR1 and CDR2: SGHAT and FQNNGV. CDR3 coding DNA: TGTGCCAGCAGCTTACATGGACAGGTGGCCTACGAGCAGTACTTC. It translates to CASSLHGQVAYEQYF.

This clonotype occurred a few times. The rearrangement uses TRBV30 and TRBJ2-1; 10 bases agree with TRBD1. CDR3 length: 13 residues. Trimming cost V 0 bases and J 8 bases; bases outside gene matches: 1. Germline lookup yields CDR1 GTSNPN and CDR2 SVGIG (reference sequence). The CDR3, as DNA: TGTGCCTGGAGTGTGACAGGGGGCTATGAGCAGTTCTTC. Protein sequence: CAWSVTGGYEQFF.

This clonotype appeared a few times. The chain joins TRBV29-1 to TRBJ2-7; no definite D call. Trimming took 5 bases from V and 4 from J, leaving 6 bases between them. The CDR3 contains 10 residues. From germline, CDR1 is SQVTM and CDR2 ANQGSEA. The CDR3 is CSVFWYEQYF. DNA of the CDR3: TGCAGCGTTTTTTGGTACGAGCAGTACTTC.

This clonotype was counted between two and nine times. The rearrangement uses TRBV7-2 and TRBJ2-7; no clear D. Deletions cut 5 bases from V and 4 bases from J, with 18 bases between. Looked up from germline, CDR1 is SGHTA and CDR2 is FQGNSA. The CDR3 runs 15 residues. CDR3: CASSAARVVPYEQYF. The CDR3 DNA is TGTGCCAGCAGCGCGGCGCGAGTCGTCCCTTACGAGCAGTACTTC.

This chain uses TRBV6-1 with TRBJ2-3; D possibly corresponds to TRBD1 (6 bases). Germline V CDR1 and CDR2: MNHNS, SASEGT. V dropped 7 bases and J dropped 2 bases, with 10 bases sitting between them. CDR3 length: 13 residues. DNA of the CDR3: TGTGCCAGCACCACAGGGTCCACAGATACGCAGTATTTT. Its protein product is CASTTGSTDTQYF.